The present T cell receptor (beta chain) was sequenced within a study of radiation and T cells in renal cell carcinoma. Assay: immunoSEQ multiplex PCR; the TCRdb copy retains only in-frame clones and omits some. The sample consists of 150,000 to 200,000 clones, 88% of them appearing once. The V end was cut by 4 bases, the J end by 1 base, with 14 bases between. Per the germline V gene, CDR1 is SGHNT and CDR2 is YYREEE (reference sequence). The CDR3 contains 15 residues. As for time point: blood 4 weeks post-SBRT, at nephrectomy. As to treatment: 15 Gy SBRT to primary tumor, nephrectomy 4 weeks later. Nephrectomy followed 15 Gy stereotactic body radiation by 4 weeks. The patient's renal cell carcinoma had clear cell pathology.

V usage is TRBV5-4 and J usage is TRBJ2-5; D may be TRBD2 (5 bases). Sample: blood, taken from a patient whose treatment included radiotherapy and nephrectomy. This clonotype was obtained from a woman between 50 and 59 years old with renal cell carcinoma. CDR3 region: CASSAAEGFQETQYF. CDR3 sequence (DNA): TGTGCCAGCAGCGCAGCCGAGGGATTCCAAGAGACCCAGTACTTC.